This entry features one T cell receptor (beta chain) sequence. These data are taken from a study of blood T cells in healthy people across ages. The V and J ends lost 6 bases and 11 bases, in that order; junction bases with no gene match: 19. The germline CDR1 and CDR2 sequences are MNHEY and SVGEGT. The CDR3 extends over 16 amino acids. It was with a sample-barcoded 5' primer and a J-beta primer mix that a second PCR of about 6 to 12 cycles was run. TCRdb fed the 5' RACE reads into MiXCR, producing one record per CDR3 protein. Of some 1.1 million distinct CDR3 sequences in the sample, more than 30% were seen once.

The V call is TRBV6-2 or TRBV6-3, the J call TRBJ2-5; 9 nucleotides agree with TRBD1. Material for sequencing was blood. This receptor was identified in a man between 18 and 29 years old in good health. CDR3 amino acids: CASSTATGGIGNEQYF. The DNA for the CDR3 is TGTGCCAGCAGCACCGCGACAGGGGGAATAGGCAATGAGCAGTACTTC.